This T cell receptor (beta chain) derives from a study of neurological immune-mediated disorders. This CDR3 contains 13 residues. V was clipped by 5 bases and J by 8 bases, with 15 bases between them. Germline V gene data show CDR1 as MDHEN and CDR2 as SYDVKM. Regarding time point: longitudinal time-point 3. It was blood bank volunteers in Maryland, USA who made up the healthy controls. Over 190 million TCR-beta sequences from 15-18 subjects came from every sequencing run. TCRdb recomputed calls from the 5' RACE reads with MiXCR, one row per CDR3 protein. The table has roughly 45,000 distinct CDR3 sequences, around an eighth seen once. This clonotype was picked up a small number of times.

The sample comprised PBMCs. This rearrangement joins TRBV28 to TRBJ1-2; D is perhaps TRBD1 (6 bases). The TCR was taken from a man aged 30-40 years in good health. In DNA form, the CDR3 reads TGTGCCAGCAGTCCGGGACAAAGAAGGGGCTACACCTTC. Protein sequence: CASSPGQRRGYTF.